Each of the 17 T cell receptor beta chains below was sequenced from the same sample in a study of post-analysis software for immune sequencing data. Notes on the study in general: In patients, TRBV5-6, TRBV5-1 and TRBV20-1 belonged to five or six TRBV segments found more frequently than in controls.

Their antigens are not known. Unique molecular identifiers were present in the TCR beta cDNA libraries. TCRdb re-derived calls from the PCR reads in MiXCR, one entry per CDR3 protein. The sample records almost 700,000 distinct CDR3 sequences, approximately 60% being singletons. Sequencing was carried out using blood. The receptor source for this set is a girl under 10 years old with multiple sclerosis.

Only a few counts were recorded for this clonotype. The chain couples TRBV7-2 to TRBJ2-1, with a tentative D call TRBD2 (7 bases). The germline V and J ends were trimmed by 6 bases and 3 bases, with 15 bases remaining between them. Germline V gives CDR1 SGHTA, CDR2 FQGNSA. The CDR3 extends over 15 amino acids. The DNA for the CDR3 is TGTGCCAGCAGGCTACGGGGGGCGATCTACAATGAGCAGTTCTTC. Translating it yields CASRLRGAIYNEQFF.

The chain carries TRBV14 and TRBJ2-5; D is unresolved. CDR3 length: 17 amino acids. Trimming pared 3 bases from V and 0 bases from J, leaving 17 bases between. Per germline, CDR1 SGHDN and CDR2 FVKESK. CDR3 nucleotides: TGTGCCAGCAGCCACGGCTACCCCCAGAGGTACCAAGAGACCCAGTACTTC. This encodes CASSHGYPQRYQETQYF.

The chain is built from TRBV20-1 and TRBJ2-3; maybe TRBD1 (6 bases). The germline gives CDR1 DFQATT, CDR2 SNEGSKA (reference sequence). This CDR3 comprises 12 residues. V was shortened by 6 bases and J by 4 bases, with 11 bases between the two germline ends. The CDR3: CSAATGPDTQYF. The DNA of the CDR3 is TGCAGTGCCGCCACAGGGCCAGATACGCAGTATTTT.

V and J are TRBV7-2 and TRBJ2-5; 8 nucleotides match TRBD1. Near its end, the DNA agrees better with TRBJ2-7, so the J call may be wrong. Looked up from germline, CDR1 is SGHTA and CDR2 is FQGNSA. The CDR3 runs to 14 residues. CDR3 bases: TGTGCCAGCAGCTTAGCACGGACAGGGCGCGAGCAGTACTTC. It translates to CASSLARTGREQYF.

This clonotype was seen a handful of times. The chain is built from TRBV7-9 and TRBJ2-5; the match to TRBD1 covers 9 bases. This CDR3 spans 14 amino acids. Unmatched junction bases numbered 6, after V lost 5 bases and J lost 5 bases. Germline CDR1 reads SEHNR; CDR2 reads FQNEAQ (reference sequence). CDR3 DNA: TGTGCCAGCAGCGCTTACAGGGGGCTGGAGACCCAGTACTTC. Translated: CASSAYRGLETQYF.

CDR3 amino acids: CSALYSVSTDTQYF. The CDR3, as DNA: TGCAGTGCTTTATATTCTGTAAGCACAGATACGCAGTATTTT. The J gene is TRBJ2-3, the V gene TRBV20-1, with D hard to call. V was trimmed by 5 bases and J by 0 bases, leaving 12 bases between them. This CDR3 spans 14 amino acids. Germline values: CDR1 DFQATT, CDR2 SNEGSKA (reference sequence).

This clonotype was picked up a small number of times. CDR3 sequence reads: CASSSSSGSNEQFF. The DNA of the CDR3 is TGTGCCAGCAGCTCTTCTAGCGGGAGCAATGAGCAGTTCTTC. The chain couples TRBV7-9 to TRBJ2-1; 10 bases are shared with TRBD2. V trimming: 4 bases; J trimming: 6 bases; junction bases outside the gene matches: 3. The CDR3 covers 14 residues. Looked up from germline, CDR1 is SEHNR and CDR2 is FQNEAQ (reference sequence). The variable domain in full, completed from reference TRBV7-9 and TRBJ2-1, reads DTGVSQNPRHKITKRGQNVTFRCDPISEHNRLYWYRQTLGQGPEFLTYFQNEAQLEKSRLLSDRFSAERPKGSFSTLEIQRTEQGDSAMYLCASSSSSGSNEQFFGPGTRLTVL.

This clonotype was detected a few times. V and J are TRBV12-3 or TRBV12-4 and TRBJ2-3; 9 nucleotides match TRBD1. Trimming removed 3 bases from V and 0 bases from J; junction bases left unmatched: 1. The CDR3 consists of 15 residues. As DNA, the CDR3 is TGTGCCAGCAGTTTTGACAGGGGGAGCACAGATACGCAGTATTTT. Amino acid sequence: CASSFDRGSTDTQYF.

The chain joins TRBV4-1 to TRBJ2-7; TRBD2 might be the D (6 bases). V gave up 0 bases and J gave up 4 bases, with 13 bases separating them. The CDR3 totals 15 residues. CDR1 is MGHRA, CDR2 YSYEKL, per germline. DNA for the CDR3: TGCGCCAGCAGCCAAGAGGGCGGGGAAAGGTACGAGCAGTACTTC. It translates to CASSQEGGERYEQYF.

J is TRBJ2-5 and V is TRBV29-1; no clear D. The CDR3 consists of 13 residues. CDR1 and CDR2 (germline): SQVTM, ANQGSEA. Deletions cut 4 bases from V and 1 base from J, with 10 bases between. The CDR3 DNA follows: TGCAGCGTTGTCCGGGCCGTCCAAGAGACCCAGTACTTC. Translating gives CSVVRAVQETQYF.

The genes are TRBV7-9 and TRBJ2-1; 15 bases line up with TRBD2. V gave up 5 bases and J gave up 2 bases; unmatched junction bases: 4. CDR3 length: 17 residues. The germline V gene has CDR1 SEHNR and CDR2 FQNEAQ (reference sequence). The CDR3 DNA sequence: TGTGCCAGCAGCGGGACTAGCGGGGGGACGACCTACAATGAGCAGTTCTTC. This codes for CASSGTSGGTTYNEQFF.

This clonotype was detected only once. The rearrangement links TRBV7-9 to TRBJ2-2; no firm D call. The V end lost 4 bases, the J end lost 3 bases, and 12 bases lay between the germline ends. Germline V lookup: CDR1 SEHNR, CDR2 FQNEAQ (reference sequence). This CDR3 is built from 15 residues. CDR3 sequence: CASSSWTVHTGELFF. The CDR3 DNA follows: TGTGCCAGCAGCTCCTGGACGGTACACACCGGGGAGCTGTTTTTT.

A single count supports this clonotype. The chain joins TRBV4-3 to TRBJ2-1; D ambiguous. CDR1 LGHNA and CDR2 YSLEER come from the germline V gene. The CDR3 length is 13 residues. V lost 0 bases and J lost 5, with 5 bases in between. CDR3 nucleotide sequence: TGCGCCAGCAGCCAAGAACTGGACAATGAGCAGTTCTTC. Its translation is CASSQELDNEQFF.

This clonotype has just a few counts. DNA of the CDR3: TGCAGTGCTAGAGGCGGCAGGGGCTACAATGAGCAGTTCTTC. Residues: CSARGGRGYNEQFF. The genes are TRBV20-1 and TRBJ2-1; tentative D call: TRBD1 (6 bases). There are 14 residues in the CDR3. Deletions cut 1 base from V and 3 bases from J, with 10 bases between. CDR1 DFQATT and CDR2 SNEGSKA come from the germline V gene (reference sequence).

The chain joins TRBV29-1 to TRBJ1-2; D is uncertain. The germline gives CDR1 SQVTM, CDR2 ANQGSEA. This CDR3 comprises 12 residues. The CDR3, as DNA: TGCACCATCCCCATGGGGAACTATGGCTACACCTTC. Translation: CTIPMGNYGYTF.

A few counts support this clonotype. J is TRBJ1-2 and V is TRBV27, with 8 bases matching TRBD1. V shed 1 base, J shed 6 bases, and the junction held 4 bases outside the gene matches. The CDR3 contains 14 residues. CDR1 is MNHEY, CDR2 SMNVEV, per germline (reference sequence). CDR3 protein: CASSLFGQGDGYTF. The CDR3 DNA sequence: TGTGCCAGCAGTTTATTCGGACAGGGTGATGGCTACACCTTC.

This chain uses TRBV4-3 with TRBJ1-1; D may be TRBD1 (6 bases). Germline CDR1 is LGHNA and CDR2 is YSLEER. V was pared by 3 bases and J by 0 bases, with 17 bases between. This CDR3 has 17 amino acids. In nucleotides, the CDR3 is TGCGCCAGCAGCCAGGACTCGATCGGGGGCCTGAACACTGAAGCTTTCTTT. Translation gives CASSQDSIGGLNTEAFF.